The TCR beta chain under discussion was sequenced for a study of T cell responses to AZD1222 COVID-19 vaccine. From germline, CDR1 is MNHEY and CDR2 SVGAGI. CDR3 length equals 14 residues. V lost 10 bases and J lost 0, with 16 bases in between. Method: immunoSEQ multiplex PCR; TCRdb's copy keeps in-frame clones and lacks some. This sample has about 140,000 clones, with approximately 92% found just once. The receptor's source is an adult in good health. Sequencing was performed on peripheral blood, taken on day 0 of AZD1222 vaccination. The chain joins TRBV6-5 to TRBJ2-7, with TRBD1 as a possible D gene (5 bases). CDR3 region: CATFLTAASYEQYF. The CDR3 nucleotides read TGTGCCACATTTCTGACAGCTGCCTCCTACGAGCAGTACTTC.